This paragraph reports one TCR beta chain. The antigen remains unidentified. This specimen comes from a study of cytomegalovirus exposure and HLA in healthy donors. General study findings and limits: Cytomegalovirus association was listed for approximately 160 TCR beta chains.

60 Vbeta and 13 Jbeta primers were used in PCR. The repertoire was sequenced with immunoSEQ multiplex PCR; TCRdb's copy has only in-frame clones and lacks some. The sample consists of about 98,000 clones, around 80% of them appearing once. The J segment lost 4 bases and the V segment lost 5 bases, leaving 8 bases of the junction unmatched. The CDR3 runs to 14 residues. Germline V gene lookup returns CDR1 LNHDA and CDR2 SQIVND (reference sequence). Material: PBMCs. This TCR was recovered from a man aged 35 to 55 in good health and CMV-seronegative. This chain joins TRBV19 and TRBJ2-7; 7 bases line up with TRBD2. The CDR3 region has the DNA TGTGCCAGTAGTTGGGGACTACAGGATTACGAGCAGTACTTC. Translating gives CASSWGLQDYEQYF.